Included here is one T cell receptor beta chain sequence, with context. Antigen specificity is unknown. This entry belongs to a study of T cell responses to AZD1222 COVID-19 vaccine. Overall study results and limits: Mostly white British, mostly female donors; authors suggested clonal diversity may be underestimated. Spike-specific TCR breadth rose after two AZD1222 doses, and depth rose as well.

Sequencing was performed with immunoSEQ multiplex PCR; in TCRdb, only in-frame clones are kept and a portion is missing. The data contain 150,000 or so clones, more than 80% of them singletons. CDR1 is MNHEY, CDR2 SMNVEV, per germline (reference sequence). The V and J ends lost 8 bases and 3 bases, in that order; junction bases with no gene match: 13. The CDR3 sequence is 16 residues long. The starting material was peripheral blood, obtained on day 0 of MenACWY control vaccination. The receptor's source is an adult in good health. The chain carries TRBV27 and TRBJ1-1; 9 bases agree with TRBD1. Written as DNA, the CDR3 is TGTGCCAGCCGCTACAGGGGGCGAGGGTTCGACACTGAAGCTTTCTTT. As protein: CASRYRGRGFDTEAFF.